What follows is one T cell receptor beta chain and its context. This sample is part of a study of blood T cells in healthy people across ages. In germline, CDR1 is SGHVS, CDR2 FQNEAQ. The V gene end was trimmed by 4 bases and the J gene end by 2 bases; junction bases not matched to a gene: 12. CDR3 size: 18 residues. Donors ranged from about 6 to 95 years old and were healthy Caucasians in Russia. A second PCR, run for about 7 to 11 cycles, used a sample-barcoded 5' primer plus a J-beta primer mix. All samples gave at least 2.5 million CDR3-containing paired-end reads. TCRdb itself ran the 5' RACE reads through MiXCR, one entry per CDR3 protein. Of about 940,000 distinct CDR3 sequences listed, roughly 52% are singletons.

The TCR comes from a man under 40 in good health. The chain uses TRBV7-8 and TRBJ1-4; 8 nucleotides match TRBD1. The sample was blood. The CDR3 here is CASSSRDQGANTNEKLFF. The DNA for the CDR3 is TGTGCCAGCAGCTCCCGCGATCAGGGGGCGAATACTAATGAAAAACTGTTTTTT.